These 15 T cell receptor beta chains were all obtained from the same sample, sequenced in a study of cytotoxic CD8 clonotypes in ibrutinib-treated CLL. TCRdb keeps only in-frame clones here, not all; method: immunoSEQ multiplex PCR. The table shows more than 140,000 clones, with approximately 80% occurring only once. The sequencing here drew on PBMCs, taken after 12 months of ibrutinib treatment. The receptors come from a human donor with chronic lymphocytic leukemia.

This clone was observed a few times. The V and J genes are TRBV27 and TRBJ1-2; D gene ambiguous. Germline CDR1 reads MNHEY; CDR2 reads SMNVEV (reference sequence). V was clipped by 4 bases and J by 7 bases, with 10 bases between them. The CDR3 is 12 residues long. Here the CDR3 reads CASSSFGSGYTF. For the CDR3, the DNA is TGTGCCAGCAGTTCCTTCGGGAGTGGCTACACCTTC.

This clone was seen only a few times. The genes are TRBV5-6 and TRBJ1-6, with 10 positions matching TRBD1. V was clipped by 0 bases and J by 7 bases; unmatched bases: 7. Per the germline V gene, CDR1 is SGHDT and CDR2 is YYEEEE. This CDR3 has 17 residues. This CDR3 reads CASSLGTGTGVNSPLHF. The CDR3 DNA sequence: TGTGCCAGCAGCTTGGGGACCGGGACAGGGGTAAATTCACCCCTCCACTTT. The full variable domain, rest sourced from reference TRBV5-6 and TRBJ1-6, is DAGVTQSPTHLIKTRGQQVTLRCSPKSGHDTVSWYQQALGQGPQFIFQYYEEEERQRGNFPDRFSGHQFPNYSSELNVNALLLGDSALYLCASSLGTGTGVNSPLHFGNGTRLTVT.

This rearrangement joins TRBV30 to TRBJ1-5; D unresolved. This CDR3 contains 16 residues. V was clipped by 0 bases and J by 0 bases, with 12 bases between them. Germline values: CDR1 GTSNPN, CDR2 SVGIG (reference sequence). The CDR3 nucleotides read TGTGCCTGGAGTGTACCGGGGAGGACTAGCAATCAGCCCCAGCATTTT. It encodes CAWSVPGRTSNQPQHF.

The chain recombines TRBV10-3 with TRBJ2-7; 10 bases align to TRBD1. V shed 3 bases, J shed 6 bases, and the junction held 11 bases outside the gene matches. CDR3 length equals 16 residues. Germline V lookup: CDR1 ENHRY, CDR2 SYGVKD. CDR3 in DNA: TGTGCCATCAGTGAAATCGGGAGACAGGGGGCCTCCGAGCAGTACTTC. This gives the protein CAISEIGRQGASEQYF.

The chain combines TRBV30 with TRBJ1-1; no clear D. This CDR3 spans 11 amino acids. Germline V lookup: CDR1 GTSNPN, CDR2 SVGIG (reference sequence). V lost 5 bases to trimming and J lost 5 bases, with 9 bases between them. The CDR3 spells CAWVGGTEAFF. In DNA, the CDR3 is TGTGCCTGGGTGGGTGGTACTGAAGCTTTCTTT.

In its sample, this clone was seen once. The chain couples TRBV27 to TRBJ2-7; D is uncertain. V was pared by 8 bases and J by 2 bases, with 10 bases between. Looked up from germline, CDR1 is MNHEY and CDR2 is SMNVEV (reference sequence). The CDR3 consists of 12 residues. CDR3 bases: TGTGCCAGCGACCCCACCACCTACGAGCAGTACTTC. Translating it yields CASDPTTYEQYF.

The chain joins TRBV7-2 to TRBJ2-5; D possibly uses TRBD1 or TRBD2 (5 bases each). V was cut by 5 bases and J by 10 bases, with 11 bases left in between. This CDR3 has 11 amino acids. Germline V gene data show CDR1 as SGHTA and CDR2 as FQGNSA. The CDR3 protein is CASSMRGDQYF. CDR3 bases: TGTGCCAGCAGCATGAGGGGTGACCAGTACTTC. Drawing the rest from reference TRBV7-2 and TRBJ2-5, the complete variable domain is GAGVSQSPSNKVTEKGKDVELRCDPISGHTALYWYRQSLGQGLEFLIYFQGNSAPDKSGLPSDRFSAERTGGSVSTLTIQRTQQEDSAVYLCASSMRGDQYFGPGTRLLVL.

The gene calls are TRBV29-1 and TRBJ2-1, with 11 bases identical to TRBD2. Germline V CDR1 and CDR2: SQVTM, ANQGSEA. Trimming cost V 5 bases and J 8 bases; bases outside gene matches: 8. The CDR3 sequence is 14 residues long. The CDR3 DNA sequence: TGCAGCGTTTCGTGGCTAGCGGGAGGCGATGAGCAGTTCTTC. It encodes CSVSWLAGGDEQFF.

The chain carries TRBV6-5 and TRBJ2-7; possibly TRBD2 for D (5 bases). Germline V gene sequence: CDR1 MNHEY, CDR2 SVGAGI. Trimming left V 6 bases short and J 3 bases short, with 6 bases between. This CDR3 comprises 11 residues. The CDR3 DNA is TGTGCCAGCAGCGCGGGCTACGAGCAGTACTTC. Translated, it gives CASSAGYEQYF.

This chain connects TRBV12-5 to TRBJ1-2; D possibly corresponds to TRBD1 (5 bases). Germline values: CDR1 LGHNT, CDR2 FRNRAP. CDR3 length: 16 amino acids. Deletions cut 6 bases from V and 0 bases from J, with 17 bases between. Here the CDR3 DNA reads TGTGCTAGTGGATTTGACGCAGGGACCACTAACTATGGCTACACCTTC. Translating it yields CASGFDAGTTNYGYTF.

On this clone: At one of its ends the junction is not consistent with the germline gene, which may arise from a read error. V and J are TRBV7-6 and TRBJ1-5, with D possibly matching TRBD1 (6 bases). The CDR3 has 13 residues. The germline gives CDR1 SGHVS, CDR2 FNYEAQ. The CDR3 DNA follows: TGTGCCAGCAGCCCCAGGGAGGGGGTAGTACCCGATTTT. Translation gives CASSPREGVVPDF. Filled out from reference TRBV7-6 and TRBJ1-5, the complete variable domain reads GAGVSQSPRYKVTKRGQDVALRCDPISGHVSLYWYRQALGQGPEFLTYFNYEAQQDKSGLPNDRFSAERPEGSISTLTIQRTEQRDSAMYRCASSPREGVVPDFGDGTRLSIL.

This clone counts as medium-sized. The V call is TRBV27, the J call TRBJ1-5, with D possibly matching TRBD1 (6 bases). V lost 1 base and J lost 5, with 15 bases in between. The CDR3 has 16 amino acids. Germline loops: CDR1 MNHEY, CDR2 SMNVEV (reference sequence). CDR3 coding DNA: TGTGCCAGCAGTTTATTGGCGGGGGGCAGATATCAGCCCCAGCATTTT. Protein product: CASSLLAGGRYQPQHF.

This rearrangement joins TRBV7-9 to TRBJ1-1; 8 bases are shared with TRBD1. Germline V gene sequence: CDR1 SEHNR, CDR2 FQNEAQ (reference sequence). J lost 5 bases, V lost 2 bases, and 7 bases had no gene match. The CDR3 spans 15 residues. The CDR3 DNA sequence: TGTGCCAGCAGCTTACTACAGGGGGATTTAACTGAAGCTTTCTTT. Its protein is CASSLLQGDLTEAFF.

The CDR3 bases are TGCAGTGCTATAAGCTCCTACGAGCAGTACTTC. Translated, it gives CSAISSYEQYF. This chain joins TRBV20-1 and TRBJ2-7; D is unclear. Per the germline V gene, CDR1 is DFQATT and CDR2 is SNEGSKA (reference sequence). The CDR3 length is 11 residues. Trimming left V 4 bases short and J 0 bases short, with 4 bases between.

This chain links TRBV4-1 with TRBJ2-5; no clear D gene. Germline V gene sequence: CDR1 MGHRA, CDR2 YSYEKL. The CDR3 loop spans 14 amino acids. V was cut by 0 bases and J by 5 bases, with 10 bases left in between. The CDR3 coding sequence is TGCGCCAGCAGCCAAGATGACCCGACGGAGACCCAGTACTTC. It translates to CASSQDDPTETQYF.